One and the same sample provided the 16 T cell receptor beta chains below, sequenced in a study of neurological immune-mediated disorders. TCRdb reanalysed the 5' RACE reads using MiXCR and keeps one entry per CDR3 protein. The table lists roughly 15,000 distinct CDR3 sequences, 3% to 4.5% of them singletons. Sequenced material: CD8+ T cells from blood. These receptors all stem from a middle-aged woman in good health.

Many counts were recorded for this clonotype. The chain couples TRBV3-1 to TRBJ2-7; 10 nucleotides agree with TRBD1. The V gene's germline CDR1 is LGHDT and CDR2 YNNKEL (reference sequence). V lost 3 bases to trimming and J lost 2 bases; unmatched junction nucleotides: 7. CDR3 length: 16 residues. CDR3 in amino acids: CASSHTAGTGAYEQYF. As DNA, the CDR3 is TGTGCCAGCAGCCACACTGCCGGGACAGGGGCCTACGAGCAGTACTTC.

This clonotype was seen many times. The chain joins TRBV11-2 to TRBJ1-3; D unresolved. This CDR3 contains 16 residues. CDR1 and CDR2 from the germline V gene are SGHAT and FQNNGV. With 5 bases removed from V and 0 bases from J, the gap between germline ends came to 14 bases. In nucleotides, the CDR3 is TGTGCCAGCAGCCTCCCCGGCAGCTACTCTGGAAACACCATATATTTT. Protein sequence: CASSLPGSYSGNTIYF.

Sample share makes this clonotype large. This chain connects TRBV5-1 to TRBJ2-7; D is perhaps TRBD2 (6 bases). This CDR3 is built from 14 residues. Germline CDR1 SGHRS, CDR2 YFSETQ. V gave up 7 bases and J gave up 4 bases, with 18 bases separating them. The CDR3 protein is CASRYRDGTYEQYF. In DNA, the CDR3 is TGCGCCAGCCGCTACCGGGACGGGACTTACGAGCAGTACTTC. Drawing the rest from reference TRBV5-1 and TRBJ2-7, the complete variable domain is KAGVTQTPRYLIKTRGQQVTLSCSPISGHRSVSWYQQTPGQGLQFLFEYFSETQRNKGNFPGRFSGRQFSNSRSEMNVSTLELGDSALYLCASRYRDGTYEQYFGPGTRLTVT.

The chain carries TRBV14 and TRBJ2-1, with TRBD1 identical over 7 bases. Germline V gene data show CDR1 as SGHDN and CDR2 as FVKESK. With 1 base clipped from V and 1 base from J, the junction kept 4 bases outside the gene matches. CDR3 length equals 16 residues. The chain's CDR3 is CASSQVRGQSYNEQFF. DNA of the CDR3: TGTGCCAGCAGCCAAGTTAGGGGACAGTCCTACAATGAGCAGTTCTTC. Full variable domain (rest looked up from reference TRBV14 and TRBJ2-1): EAGVTQFPSHSVIEKGQTVTLRCDPISGHDNLYWYRRVMGKEIKFLLHFVKESKQDESGMPNNRFLAERTGGTYSTLKVQPAELEDSGVYFCASSQVRGQSYNEQFFGPGTRLTVL.

This clonotype was found many times. The chain carries TRBV10-3 and TRBJ2-7; D is unresolved. Germline loops: CDR1 ENHRY, CDR2 SYGVKD. V gave up 6 bases and J gave up 3 bases, with 12 bases separating them. CDR3 length equals 13 residues. CDR3 nucleotide sequence: TGTGCCATCAGCCCTAGTGAAGTCTACGAGCAGTACTTC. This encodes CAISPSEVYEQYF.

This clonotype was seen many times. The V and J genes are TRBV20-1 and TRBJ2-7; D tentatively fits TRBD1 or TRBD2 (5 bases each). Trimming shortened V by 6 bases and J by 3 bases, and 12 bases separated the two germline ends. Germline V gene data show CDR1 as DFQATT and CDR2 as SNEGSKA (reference sequence). This CDR3 is built from 12 residues. CDR3 sequence: CSAVGPFYEQYF. The CDR3 coding sequence is TGCAGTGCCGTGGGACCGTTCTACGAGCAGTACTTC.

This clonotype was counted many times. The chain joins TRBV7-9 to TRBJ2-3; D gene unclear. Per the germline V gene, CDR1 is SEHNR and CDR2 is FQNEAQ (reference sequence). Deletions cut 6 bases from V and 2 bases from J, with 9 bases between. This CDR3 contains 13 residues. CDR3 DNA: TGTGCCAGCAGGGGATCTGACACAGATACGCAGTATTTT. Translated, it gives CASRGSDTDTQYF.

This clonotype occurred many times. V and J are TRBV7-6 and TRBJ2-6; 10 nucleotides line up with TRBD2. CDR1 is SGHVS, CDR2 FNYEAQ, per germline. V dropped 2 bases and J dropped 1; count of bases not matched to a gene: 2. This CDR3 is built from 17 residues. The CDR3 DNA reads as TGTGCCAGCAGCTTACTAGCGGGAGAATCTGGGGCCAACGTCCTGACTTTC. Its protein product is CASSLLAGESGANVLTF.

This clonotype has a count of ten or more. The V and J genes are TRBV7-2 and TRBJ2-1; 8 bases fit TRBD2. Per the germline V gene, CDR1 is SGHTA and CDR2 is FQGNSA. The J segment lost 7 bases and the V segment lost 1 base, leaving 9 bases of the junction unmatched. The CDR3 is 16 residues long. CDR3 DNA sequence: TGTGCCAGCAGCTTAGTCTGGACTAGCCCTGGGAATGAGCAGTTCTTC. Its protein is CASSLVWTSPGNEQFF.

This clonotype showed up many times. The rearrangement joins TRBV11-2 to TRBJ2-1; TRBD1 is a possible D gene (6 bases). Germline V lookup: CDR1 SGHAT, CDR2 FQNNGV. The V end was cut by 4 bases, the J end by 4 bases, with 17 bases between. The CDR3 has 16 amino acids. CDR3 sequence reads: CASSSGQGGLYNEQFF. CDR3 coding DNA: TGTGCCAGCAGCTCAGGACAAGGGGGATTGTACAATGAGCAGTTCTTC.

This clonotype has at least ten counts. The chain combines TRBV5-1 with TRBJ2-2; D not certain. The CDR3 consists of 15 residues. V lost 7 bases to trimming and J lost 1 base, with 14 bases between them. Germline loops: CDR1 SGHRS, CDR2 YFSETQ. CDR3 in DNA: TGCGCCAGCGGCAGGTACCAGGAGAACACCGGGGAGCTGTTTTTT. Amino acid sequence: CASGRYQENTGELFF.

This clonotype appeared many times. The chain's CDR3 is CASSFRGTGDAGELFF. DNA for the CDR3: TGTGCCAGCAGCTTTAGGGGGACAGGGGACGCCGGGGAGCTGTTTTTT. The rearrangement uses TRBV7-8 and TRBJ2-2, with TRBD1 matching 10 bases. Germline V gene lookup returns CDR1 SGHVS and CDR2 FQNEAQ. The J segment lost 6 bases and the V segment lost 3 bases, leaving 7 bases of the junction unmatched. The CDR3 consists of 16 residues.

This clonotype was counted many times. The chain is built from TRBV27 and TRBJ1-2; 7 bases match TRBD1. The V gene's germline CDR1 is MNHEY and CDR2 SMNVEV (reference sequence). Trimming cost V 6 bases and J 4 bases; bases outside gene matches: 5. This CDR3 is built from 13 residues. CDR3 sequence (DNA): TGTGCCAGCAGCGAAGGGGGCATCTATGGCTACACCTTC. It specifies CASSEGGIYGYTF.

Within the sample, this clonotype is medium-sized. Here the CDR3 DNA reads TGTGCCTCAGAGGGCAGGGTGGATGAGCAGTTCTTC. Its translation: CASEGRVDEQFF. The chain has TRBV12-3 or TRBV12-4 and TRBJ2-1; D is possibly TRBD1 or TRBD2 (5 bases each). The V end lost 11 bases, the J end lost 8 bases, and 16 bases lay between the germline ends. The CDR3 contains 12 residues.

Ten or more counts support this clonotype. V and J are TRBV29-1 and TRBJ1-2; 7 bases match TRBD1. V gave up 7 bases and J gave up 4 bases; unmatched junction bases: 15. This CDR3 spans 15 amino acids. In germline, CDR1 is SQVTM, CDR2 ANQGSEA. The DNA of the CDR3 is TGCAGCGGAATAGTGGACAGGCCTCCTTCCTATGGCTACACCTTC. It yields the protein CSGIVDRPPSYGYTF.

This clonotype was picked up many times. V usage is TRBV19 and J usage is TRBJ1-5; D unresolved. Germline CDR1 is LNHDA and CDR2 is SQIVND (reference sequence). The CDR3 has 13 amino acids. V was pared by 6 bases and J by 7 bases, with 13 bases between. CDR3 residues: CASSTGSQQPQHF. CDR3 in DNA: TGTGCCAGTAGCACGGGTTCGCAGCAGCCCCAGCATTTT.